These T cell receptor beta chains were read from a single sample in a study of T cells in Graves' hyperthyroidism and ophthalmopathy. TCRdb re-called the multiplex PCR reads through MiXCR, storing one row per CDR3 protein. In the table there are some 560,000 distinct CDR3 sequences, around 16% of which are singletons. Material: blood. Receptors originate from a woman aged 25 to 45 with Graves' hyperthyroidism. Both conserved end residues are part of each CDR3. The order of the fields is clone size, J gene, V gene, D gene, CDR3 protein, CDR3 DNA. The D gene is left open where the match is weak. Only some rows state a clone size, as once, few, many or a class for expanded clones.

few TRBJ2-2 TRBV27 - CASGFRGELFF TGTGCCAGCGGCTTTCGGGGGGAGCTGTTTTTT
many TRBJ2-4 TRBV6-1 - CASVLPNDIQYF TGTGCCAGTGTCCTCCCCAATGACATTCAGTACTTC
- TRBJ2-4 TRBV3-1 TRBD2 CASSQGSGVAGWAKNIQYF TGTGCCAGCAGCCAAGGGAGCGGGGTAGCGGGGTGGGCCAAAAACATTCAGTACTTC
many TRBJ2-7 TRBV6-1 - CASSEAASPVYEQYF TGTGCCAGCAGTGAAGCAGCATCGCCGGTCTACGAGCAGTACTTC
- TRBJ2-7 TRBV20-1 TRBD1 CSASRPGQLYEQYF TGCAGTGCTAGTCGCCCGGGACAGCTCTACGAGCAGTACTTC
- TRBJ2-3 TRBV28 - CASSLFLATDTQYF TGTGCCAGCAGTTTATTCCTAGCAACAGATACGCAGTATTTT
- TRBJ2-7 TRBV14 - CASSHGPWEQYF TGTGCCAGCAGCCACGGGCCCTGGGAGCAGTACTTC
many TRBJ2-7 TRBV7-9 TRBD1 CASRPDRVSSYEQYF TGTGCCAGCAGACCGGACAGGGTGAGCTCCTACGAGCAGTACTTC
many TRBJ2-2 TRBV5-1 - CASRAGPNTGELFF TGCGCCAGCAGAGCGGGTCCGAACACCGGGGAGCTGTTTTTT
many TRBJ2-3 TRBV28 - CASTGGDKDTQYF TGTGCCAGCACTGGAGGGGATAAAGATACGCAGTATTTT
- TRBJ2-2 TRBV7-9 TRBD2 CASSNSAGGPDTGELFF TGTGCCAGCAGCAACTCCGCGGGAGGGCCAGACACCGGGGAGCTGTTTTTT